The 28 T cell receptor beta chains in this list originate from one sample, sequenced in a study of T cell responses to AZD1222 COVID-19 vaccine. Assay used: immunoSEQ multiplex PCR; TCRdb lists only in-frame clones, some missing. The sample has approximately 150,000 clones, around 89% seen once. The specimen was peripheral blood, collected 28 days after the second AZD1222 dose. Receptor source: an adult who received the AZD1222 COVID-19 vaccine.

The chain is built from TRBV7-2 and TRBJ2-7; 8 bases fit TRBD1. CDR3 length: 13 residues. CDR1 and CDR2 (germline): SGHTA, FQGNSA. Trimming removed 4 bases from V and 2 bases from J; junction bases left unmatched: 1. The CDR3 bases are TGTGCCAGCAGCTACAGGGGGGCCTACGAGCAGTACTTC. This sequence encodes CASSYRGAYEQYF. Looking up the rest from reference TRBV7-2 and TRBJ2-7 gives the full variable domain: GAGVSQSPSNKVTEKGKDVELRCDPISGHTALYWYRQSLGQGLEFLIYFQGNSAPDKSGLPSDRFSAERTGGSVSTLTIQRTQQEDSAVYLCASSYRGAYEQYFGPGTRLTVT.

The CDR3 coding sequence is TGTGCCAGCAGCGACGGGGCCACTGAAGCTTTCTTT. Amino acid sequence: CASSDGATEAFF. The rearrangement uses TRBV7-8 and TRBJ1-1; tentative D call: TRBD1 (5 bases). Germline V gene lookup returns CDR1 SGHVS and CDR2 FQNEAQ. The length of the CDR3 is 12 residues. The germline V and J ends were trimmed by 5 bases and 4 bases, with 8 bases remaining between them. The entire variable domain, with the rest obtained from reference TRBV7-8 and TRBJ1-1, is as follows: GAGVSQSPRYKVAKRGQDVALRCDPISGHVSLFWYQQALGQGPEFLTYFQNEAQLDKSGLPSDRFFAERPEGSVSTLKIQRTQQEDSAVYLCASSDGATEAFFGQGTRLTVV.

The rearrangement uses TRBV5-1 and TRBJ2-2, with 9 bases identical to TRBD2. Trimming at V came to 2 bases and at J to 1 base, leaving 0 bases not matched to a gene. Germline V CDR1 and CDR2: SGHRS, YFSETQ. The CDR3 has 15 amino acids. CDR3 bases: TGCGCCAGCAGCTTAGCGGGGGGGAACACCGGGGAGCTGTTTTTT. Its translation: CASSLAGGNTGELFF.

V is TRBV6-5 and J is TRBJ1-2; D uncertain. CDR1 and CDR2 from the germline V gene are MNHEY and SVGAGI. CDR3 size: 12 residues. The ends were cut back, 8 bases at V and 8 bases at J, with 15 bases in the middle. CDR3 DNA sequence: TGTGCCAGCTACTCCCCGGGGAAGGGCTACACCTTC. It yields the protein CASYSPGKGYTF.

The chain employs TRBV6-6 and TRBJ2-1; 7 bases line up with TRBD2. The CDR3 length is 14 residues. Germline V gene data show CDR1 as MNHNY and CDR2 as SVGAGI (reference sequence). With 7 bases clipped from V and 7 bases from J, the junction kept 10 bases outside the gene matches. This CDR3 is CASTWDVGGNEQFF. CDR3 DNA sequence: TGTGCCAGCACATGGGACGTCGGGGGGAATGAGCAGTTCTTC.

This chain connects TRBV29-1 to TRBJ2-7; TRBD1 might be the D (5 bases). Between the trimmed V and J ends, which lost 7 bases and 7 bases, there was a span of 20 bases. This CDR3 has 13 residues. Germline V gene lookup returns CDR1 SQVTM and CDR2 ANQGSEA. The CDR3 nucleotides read TGCAGCGCCGGGTACTCAGGGTACGAAGAGCAGTACTTC. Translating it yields CSAGYSGYEEQYF.

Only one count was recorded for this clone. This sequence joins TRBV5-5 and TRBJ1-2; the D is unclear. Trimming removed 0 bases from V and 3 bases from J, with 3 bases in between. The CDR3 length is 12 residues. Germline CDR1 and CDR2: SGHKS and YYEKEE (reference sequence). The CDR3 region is CASSLDDYGYTF. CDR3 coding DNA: TGTGCCAGCAGCTTGGATGACTATGGCTACACCTTC. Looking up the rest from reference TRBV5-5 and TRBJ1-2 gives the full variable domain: DAGVTQSPTHLIKTRGQQVTLRCSPISGHKSVSWYQQVLGQGPQFIFQYYEKEERGRGNFPDRFSARQFPNYSSELNVNALLLGDSALYLCASSLDDYGYTFGSGTRLTVV.

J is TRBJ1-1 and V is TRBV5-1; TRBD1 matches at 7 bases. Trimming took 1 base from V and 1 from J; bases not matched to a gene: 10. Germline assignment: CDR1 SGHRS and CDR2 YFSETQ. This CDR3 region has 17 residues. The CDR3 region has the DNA TGCGCCAGCAGCTTGCTTGGGACCGGGACAGCGAACACTGAAGCTTTCTTT. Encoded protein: CASSLLGTGTANTEAFF.

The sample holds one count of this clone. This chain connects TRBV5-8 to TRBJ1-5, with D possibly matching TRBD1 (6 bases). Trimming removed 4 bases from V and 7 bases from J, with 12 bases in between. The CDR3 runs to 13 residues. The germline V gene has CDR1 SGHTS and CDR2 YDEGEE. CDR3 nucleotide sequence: TGTGCCAGCAGCGTGGGACACCAACAGCCCCAGCATTTT. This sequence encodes CASSVGHQQPQHF.

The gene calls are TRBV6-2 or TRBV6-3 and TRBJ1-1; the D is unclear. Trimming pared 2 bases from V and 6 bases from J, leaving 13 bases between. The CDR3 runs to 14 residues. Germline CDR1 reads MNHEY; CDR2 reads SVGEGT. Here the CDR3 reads CASSYRGRSSEAFF. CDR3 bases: TGTGCCAGCAGTTACCGTGGTCGTTCCTCTGAAGCTTTCTTT.

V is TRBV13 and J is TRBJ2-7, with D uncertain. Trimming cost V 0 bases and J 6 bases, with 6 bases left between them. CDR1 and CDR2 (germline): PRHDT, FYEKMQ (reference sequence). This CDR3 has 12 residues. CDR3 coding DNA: TGTGCCAGCAGCTTAGGAGTTGCCGAGCAGTACTTC. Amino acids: CASSLGVAEQYF. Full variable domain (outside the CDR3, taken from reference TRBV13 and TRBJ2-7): AAGVIQSPRHLIKEKRETATLKCYPIPRHDTVYWYQQGPGQDPQFLISFYEKMQSDKGSIPDRFSAQQFSDYHSELNMSSLELGDSALYFCASSLGVAEQYFGPGTRLTVT.

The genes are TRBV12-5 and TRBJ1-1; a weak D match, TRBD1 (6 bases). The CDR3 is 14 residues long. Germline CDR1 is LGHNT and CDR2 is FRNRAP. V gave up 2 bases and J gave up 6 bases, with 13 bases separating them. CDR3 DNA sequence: TGTGCTAGTGGTTTGCCCCAACAGGGAGCTGAAGCTTTCTTT. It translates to CASGLPQQGAEAFF.

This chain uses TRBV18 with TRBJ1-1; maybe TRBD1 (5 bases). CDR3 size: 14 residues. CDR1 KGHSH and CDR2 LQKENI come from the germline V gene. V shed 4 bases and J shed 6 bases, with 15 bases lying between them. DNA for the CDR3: TGTGCCAGCTCACTCCCAGGGTTTAACGCTGAAGCTTTCTTT. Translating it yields CASSLPGFNAEAFF.

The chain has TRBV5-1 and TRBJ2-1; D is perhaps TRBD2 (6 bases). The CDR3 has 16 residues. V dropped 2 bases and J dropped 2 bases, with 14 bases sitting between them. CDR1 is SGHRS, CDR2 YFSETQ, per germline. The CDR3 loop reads CASSFTGDFTYNEQFF. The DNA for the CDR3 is TGCGCCAGCAGCTTTACCGGGGACTTCACCTACAATGAGCAGTTCTTC. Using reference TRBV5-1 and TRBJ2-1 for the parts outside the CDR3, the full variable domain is KAGVTQTPRYLIKTRGQQVTLSCSPISGHRSVSWYQQTPGQGLQFLFEYFSETQRNKGNFPGRFSGRQFSNSRSEMNVSTLELGDSALYLCASSFTGDFTYNEQFFGPGTRLTVL.

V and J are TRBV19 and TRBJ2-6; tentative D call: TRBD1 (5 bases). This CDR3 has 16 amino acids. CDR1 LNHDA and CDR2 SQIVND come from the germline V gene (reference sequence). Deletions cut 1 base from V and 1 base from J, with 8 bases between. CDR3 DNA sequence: TGTGCCAGTAGTATAGGGCAGGGTTCTGGGGCCAACGTCCTGACTTTC. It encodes CASSIGQGSGANVLTF.

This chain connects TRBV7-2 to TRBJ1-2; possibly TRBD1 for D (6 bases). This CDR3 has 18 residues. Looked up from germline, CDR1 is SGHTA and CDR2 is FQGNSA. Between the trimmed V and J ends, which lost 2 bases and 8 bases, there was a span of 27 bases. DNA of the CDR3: TGTGCCAGCAGCTTATTGGGGATGCCAGGGGAATTAATTGGGGGCTACACCTTC. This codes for CASSLLGMPGELIGGYTF.

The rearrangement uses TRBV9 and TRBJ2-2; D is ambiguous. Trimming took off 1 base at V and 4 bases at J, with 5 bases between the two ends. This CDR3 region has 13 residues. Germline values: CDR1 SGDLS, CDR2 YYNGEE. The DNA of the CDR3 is TGTGCCAGCAGCGTAAGGAGCACCGGGGAGCTGTTTTTT. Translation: CASSVRSTGELFF.

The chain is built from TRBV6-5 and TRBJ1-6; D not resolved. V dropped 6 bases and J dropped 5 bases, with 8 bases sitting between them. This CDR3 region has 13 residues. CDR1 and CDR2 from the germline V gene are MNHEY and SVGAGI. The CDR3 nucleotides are TGTGCCAGCAGCCCATTTGATAATTCACCCCTCCACTTT. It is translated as CASSPFDNSPLHF.

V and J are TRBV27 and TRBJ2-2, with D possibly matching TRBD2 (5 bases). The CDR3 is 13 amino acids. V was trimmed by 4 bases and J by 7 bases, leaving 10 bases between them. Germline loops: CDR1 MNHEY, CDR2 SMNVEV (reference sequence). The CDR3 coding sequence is TGTGCCAGCAGTTCCCGCGAGGGCGGGGAGCTGTTTTTT. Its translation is CASSSREGGELFF.

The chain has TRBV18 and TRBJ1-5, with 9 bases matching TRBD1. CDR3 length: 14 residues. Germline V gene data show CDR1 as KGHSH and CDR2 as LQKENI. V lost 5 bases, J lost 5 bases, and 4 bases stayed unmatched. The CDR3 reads CASSEDRGYQPQHF. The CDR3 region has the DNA TGTGCCAGCTCAGAGGACAGGGGCTATCAGCCCCAGCATTTT.

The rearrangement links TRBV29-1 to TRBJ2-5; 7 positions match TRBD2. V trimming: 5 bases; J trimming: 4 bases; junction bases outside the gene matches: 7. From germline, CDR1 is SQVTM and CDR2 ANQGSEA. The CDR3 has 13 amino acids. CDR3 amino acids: CSVWGGYLETQYF. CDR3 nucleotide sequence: TGCAGCGTTTGGGGGGGATACTTAGAGACCCAGTACTTC.

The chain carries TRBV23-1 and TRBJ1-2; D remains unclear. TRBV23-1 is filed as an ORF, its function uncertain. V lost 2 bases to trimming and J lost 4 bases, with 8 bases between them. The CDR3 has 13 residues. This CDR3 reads CASSQGTSYGYTF. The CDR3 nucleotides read TGCGCCAGCAGTCAAGGTACGAGCTATGGCTACACCTTC.

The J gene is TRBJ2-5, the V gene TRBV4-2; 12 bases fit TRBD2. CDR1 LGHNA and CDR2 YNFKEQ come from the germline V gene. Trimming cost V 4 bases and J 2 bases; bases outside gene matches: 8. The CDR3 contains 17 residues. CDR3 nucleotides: TGTGCCAGCAGCCCCGTTTCTAGCGGGGGGGCGCAAGAGACCCAGTACTTC. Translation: CASSPVSSGGAQETQYF.

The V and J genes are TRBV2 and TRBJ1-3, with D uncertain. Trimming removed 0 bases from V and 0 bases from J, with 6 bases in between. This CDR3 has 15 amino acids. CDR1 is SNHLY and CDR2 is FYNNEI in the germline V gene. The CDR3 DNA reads TGTGCCAGCAGTGAAGCGGGTTACTCTGGAAACACCATATATTTT. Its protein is CASSEAGYSGNTIYF. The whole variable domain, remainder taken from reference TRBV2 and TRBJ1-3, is EPEVTQTPSHQVTQMGQEVILRCVPISNHLYFYWYRQILGQKVEFLVSFYNNEISEKSEIFDDQFSVERPDGSNFTLKIRSTKLEDSAMYFCASSEAGYSGNTIYFGEGSWLTVV.

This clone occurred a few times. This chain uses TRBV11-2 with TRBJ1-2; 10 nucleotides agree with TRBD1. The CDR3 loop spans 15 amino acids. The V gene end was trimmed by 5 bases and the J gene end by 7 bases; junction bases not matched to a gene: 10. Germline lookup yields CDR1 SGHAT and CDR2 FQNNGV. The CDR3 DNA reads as TGTGCCAGCAGCATCGGGACAGGGGTGTGGAGTGGCTACACCTTC. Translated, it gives CASSIGTGVWSGYTF. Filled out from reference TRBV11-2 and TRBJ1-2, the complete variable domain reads EAGVAQSPRYKIIEKRQSVAFWCNPISGHATLYWYQQILGQGPKLLIQFQNNGVVDDSQLPKDRFSAERLKGVDSTLKIQPAKLEDSAVYLCASSIGTGVWSGYTFGSGTRLTVV.

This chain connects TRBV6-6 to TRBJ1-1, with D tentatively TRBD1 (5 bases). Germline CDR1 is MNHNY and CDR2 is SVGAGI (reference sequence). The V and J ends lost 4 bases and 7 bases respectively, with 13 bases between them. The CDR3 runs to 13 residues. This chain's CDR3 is CASSWRGSSEAFF. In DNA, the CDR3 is TGTGCCAGCAGTTGGAGGGGTAGCAGTGAAGCTTTCTTT.

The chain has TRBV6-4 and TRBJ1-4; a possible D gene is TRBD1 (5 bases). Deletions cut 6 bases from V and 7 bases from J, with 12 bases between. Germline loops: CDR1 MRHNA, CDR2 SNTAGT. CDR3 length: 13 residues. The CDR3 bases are TGTGCCAGCAGCCAATCGGGGGGTGAAAAACTGTTTTTT. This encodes CASSQSGGEKLFF.

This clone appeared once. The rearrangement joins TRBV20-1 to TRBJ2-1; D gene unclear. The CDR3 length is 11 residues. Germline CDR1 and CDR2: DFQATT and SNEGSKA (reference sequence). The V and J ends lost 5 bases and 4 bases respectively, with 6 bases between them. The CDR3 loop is CSADGYNEQFF. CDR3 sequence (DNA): TGCAGTGCTGACGGTTACAATGAGCAGTTCTTC.